The clone carrying this T cell receptor (beta chain) has ten or more counts. Its antigen is undetermined. This sample stems from a study of early T cells in non-severe SARS-CoV-2 infection. Study-level background: Unsorted whole blood bulk RNA was sequenced, with unpaired chains. Study-wide findings and caveats: VDJdb-based matching was biased toward anti-spike CD8 responses and missed private and CD4 specificities.

Researchers tagged individual cDNA molecules with unique molecular identifiers. TCRdb fed the 5' RACE reads into MiXCR, producing one record per CDR3 protein. The sample comprises about 71,000 distinct CDR3 sequences, roughly 15% of which are singletons, and around an eighth rests with the top ten. The V end was cut by 5 bases, the J end by 1 base, with 12 bases between. CDR1 MNHEY and CDR2 SVGEGT come from the germline V gene. The CDR3 is 15 amino acids. Sequenced material: whole blood. The source of this sequence is an adult who was a healthcare worker with PCR-confirmed SARS-CoV-2 infection or an uninfected control (not recorded which). The chain is built from TRBV6-2 or TRBV6-3 and TRBJ1-5, with D uncertain. CDR3 protein: CASSHEGMSNQPQHF. For the CDR3, the DNA is TGTGCCAGCAGTCACGAAGGGATGAGCAATCAGCCCCAGCATTTT.